This T cell receptor beta chain was identified in a study of beta chain features in type 1 diabetes. About the study: The patient and healthy donor groups were comparable for age, gender and cell yields. Sorted cell examination encompassed 85 million to 130 million cells across all samples.

Reverse transcribing all isolated RNA meant expressed TCRB transcripts were sequenced. Data came from immunoSEQ multiplex PCR; TCRdb stores just in-frame clones and leaves some out. This table has roughly 160,000 clones, around 7.8% appearing once. Germline assignment: CDR1 SGDLS and CDR2 YYNGEE. CDR3 length: 16 residues. V lost 5 bases to trimming and J lost 8 bases, with 22 bases between them. Overall study results and limits: Naive, central memory and Treg TCRB repertoires seemed to resemble each other more closely in patients than they did in healthy donors. Type 1 diabetes patients had TCRB CDR3s that were shorter (moderately but significantly so) in all four CD4+ subsets.

This clone was counted only a few times. The antigen is undetermined. Sequencing input: central memory CD4+ T cells from blood. V is TRBV9 and J is TRBJ1-4, with D possibly being TRBD1 (6 bases). The clonotype originates from a woman in her thirties or forties with type 1 diabetes. The CDR3 reads CASSLTTGSSWEKLFF. The CDR3 bases are TGTGCCAGCAGTCTTACGACAGGTTCTTCTTGGGAAAAACTGTTTTTT.